This is a list of T cell receptor beta chains from one sample in a study of response to subunit inactivated influenza vaccine. TCRdb re-called the RT-PCR reads through MiXCR, storing one row per CDR3 protein. There are about 570,000 distinct CDR3 sequences in the sample; around 10% occur only once, and about 10% lies in the top ten. The same sample was also studied in work on T cells expressing NK-cell markers.

The sequences come from PBMCs from blood, collected on the day of vaccination. Every receptor here comes from a man aged 50 to 59 who received an inactivated influenza vaccine. The CDR3 runs from the conserved cysteine through the conserved F or W. The D gene is left open where the match is weak. Some rows mark clone size as missing; the rest say once, few, many or name a class of expanded clone.

v_call,d_call,clone_size,j_call,cdr3_nt,cdr3_aa
TRBV7-9,-,many,TRBJ2-7,TGTGCCAGCAGCTTAGCCCCCTACGAGCAGTACTTC,CASSLAPYEQYF
TRBV5-8,TRBD1,-,TRBJ2-1,TGTGCCAGCAGCTTGGGTTTGACAGGGCCCCCCTACAATGAGCAGTTCTTC,CASSLGLTGPPYNEQFF
TRBV5-1,-,many,TRBJ1-2,TGCGCCAGCAGCAAGACAGAGAACTATGGCTACACCTTC,CASSKTENYGYTF
TRBV12-3/TRBV12-4,-,few,TRBJ2-2,TGTGCCAGCAGTCCCCAGGGGGAGCTGTTTTTT,CASSPQGELFF
TRBV2,-,-,TRBJ1-6,TGTGCCATCGGCGGATCCTCCTATAATTCACCCCTCCACTTT,CAIGGSSYNSPLHF
TRBV5-6,-,-,TRBJ1-1,TGTGCCAGCAGCTTGGACATTAAGAACACTGAAGCTTTCTTT,CASSLDIKNTEAFF
TRBV11-2,TRBD1,-,TRBJ2-3,TGTGCCAGCAGCTTAAACCTGGGCAGGGGGAGAGATACGCAGTATTTT,CASSLNLGRGRDTQYF
TRBV4-3,-,-,TRBJ2-2,TGCGCCAGCAGCCAATCAACTCGGGGCACCGGGGAGCTGTTTTTT,CASSQSTRGTGELFF
TRBV6-2/TRBV6-3,TRBD2,few,TRBJ2-6,TGTGCCAGCAGCCACCCCATAGCGGGGGTAACTGGGGCCAACGTCCTGACTTTC,CASSHPIAGVTGANVLTF
TRBV4-1,TRBD1,-,TRBJ2-1,TGCGCCAGCAGCCGGGCCGGGACAGGGGTTTACAATGAGCAGTTCTTC,CASSRAGTGVYNEQFF
TRBV7-9,-,few,TRBJ2-3,TGTGCCAGCAGCTTTGCTACCGCAGATACGCAGTATTTT,CASSFATADTQYF
TRBV12-3/TRBV12-4,-,-,TRBJ2-1,TGTGCCAGCAGTTTAAGGCCGTACCGTGTTGAGCAGTTCTTC,CASSLRPYRVEQFF
TRBV5-1,-,few,TRBJ2-1,TGCGCCAGCAGCTTGGCCGTAGGTCAGGGGTTGAATGAGCAGTTCTTC,CASSLAVGQGLNEQFF
TRBV4-1,-,few,TRBJ2-7,TGCGCCAGCAGCCCCACGATCGAGAACAAAAACTACGAGCAGTACTTC,CASSPTIENKNYEQYF
TRBV10-3,TRBD1,-,TRBJ1-2,TGTGCCATCAGTGGCTCCGGACAGGGACATAACTATGGCTACACCTTC,CAISGSGQGHNYGYTF
TRBV6-5,-,-,TRBJ2-1,TGTGCCAGCAGTTACGGGCGGGGATACAATGAGCAGTTCTTC,CASSYGRGYNEQFF
TRBV13,TRBD2,-,TRBJ2-5,TGTGCCAGCAGCTCCATGGGCGGGAGGAAGACCCAGTGCTTC,CASSSMGGRKTQCF
TRBV5-1,TRBD2,-,TRBJ2-3,TGCGCCAGCAGCTTTAGCGGGGCCAGCACAGATACGCAGTATTTT,CASSFSGASTDTQYF
TRBV11-1,-,few,TRBJ2-2,TGTGCCAGCAGCTCCTCAGGGGGGTCGAACACCGGGGAGCTGTTTTTT,CASSSSGGSNTGELFF
TRBV7-2,-,many,TRBJ1-2,TGTGCCAGCAGCTTGGACCGCAGGGGCTACACCTTC,CASSLDRRGYTF
TRBV15,-,-,TRBJ2-1,TGTGCCACCAGCAGAGATAGAGGGGCTCCCAATGAGCAGTTCTTC,CATSRDRGAPNEQFF
TRBV20-1,-,few,TRBJ2-7,TGCAGTGCCTCCCCGGCCGCCTACTACGAGCAGTACTTC,CSASPAAYYEQYF
TRBV5-5,-,-,TRBJ2-1,TGTGCCAGCAGCTTCGCCTCCTACAATGAGCAGTTCTTC,CASSFASYNEQFF
TRBV7-9,TRBD2,-,TRBJ2-3,TGTGCCAGCAGCTTAGGGACTAGCAGAGCCTCCACAGATACGCAGTATTTT,CASSLGTSRASTDTQYF
TRBV20-1,-,-,TRBJ2-1,TGCAGTGCTAGATCAGGGGGGCTGTGCTTC,CSARSGGLCF
TRBV12-3/TRBV12-4,-,-,TRBJ2-2,TGTGCCAGCAGGGGACTTAGTACCGGGGAGCTGTTTTTT,CASRGLSTGELFF
TRBV5-1,-,-,TRBJ2-5,TGCGCCAGCAGCTTGACTGCCGGGTCCCCAGAGACCCAGTACTTC,CASSLTAGSPETQYF
TRBV28,-,few,TRBJ2-5,TGTGCCAGCAGAGAACGGACAGTAAGGTTTAATATAGAGACCCAGTACTTC,CASRERTVRFNIETQYF
TRBV12-3/TRBV12-4,-,-,TRBJ2-5,TGTGCCAGCAGCTCGCGGACAGCCTTGGCCCAAGAGACCCAGTACTTC,CASSSRTALAQETQYF
TRBV7-9,-,-,TRBJ2-7,TGTGCCAGCAGCTCCCCCGACGAGCAGTACTTC,CASSSPDEQYF
TRBV7-8,-,few,TRBJ2-5,TGTGCCAGCAGCTTAGCGACGGGGTACCAAGAGACCCAGTACTTC,CASSLATGYQETQYF
TRBV15,-,-,TRBJ2-7,TGTGCCACCAGCAGAGCCTTCCGGGACCACGAGCAGTACTTC,CATSRAFRDHEQYF
TRBV19,TRBD1,-,TRBJ2-1,TGTGCCAGTAGTTTCCGGGACAGGGGGCTGGATGAGCAGTTCTTC,CASSFRDRGLDEQFF
TRBV4-2,TRBD1,-,TRBJ2-5,TGTGCCAGCAGCCTGGACAGGGAATCAGAGACCCAGTACTTC,CASSLDRESETQYF
TRBV6-2/TRBV6-3,-,few,TRBJ1-1,TGTGCCAGCAGTTACGGACAGCGTCAAATGAACACTGAAGCTTTCTTT,CASSYGQRQMNTEAFF
TRBV27,-,-,TRBJ2-7,TGTGCCAGCAGTTATGGTCGCTACTACGAGCAGTACTTC,CASSYGRYYEQYF
TRBV25-1,TRBD1,many,TRBJ1-2,TGTGCCAGCAGTGAAGGGACAGGGGGTGGCTATGGCTACACCTTC,CASSEGTGGGYGYTF
TRBV7-9,-,few,TRBJ2-2,TGTGCCAGCAGCGTCCTTAGACAGCGAAACACCGGGGAGCTGTTTTTT,CASSVLRQRNTGELFF
TRBV10-3,TRBD1,-,TRBJ1-1,TGTGCCATCAGTGGGGGACAGGGCGCTGAAGCTTTCTTT,CAISGGQGAEAFF
TRBV6-2/TRBV6-3,-,few,TRBJ1-2,TGTGCCAGCAGTACAAAGACAGTCTATGGCTACACCTTC,CASSTKTVYGYTF
TRBV5-1,-,-,TRBJ2-3,TGCGCCAGCAGCCCCCGAGTGGGCGCTACAGATACGCAGTATTTT,CASSPRVGATDTQYF
TRBV11-2,-,-,TRBJ1-1,TGTGCCAGCAGCTCCTCTTTATCCGGAGGGACTGAAGCTTTCTTT,CASSSSLSGGTEAFF
TRBV6-2/TRBV6-3,-,few,TRBJ2-7,TGTGCCAGCAGTAGGCCGTTGGCGGGGGCCTCGTACGAGCAGTACTTC,CASSRPLAGASYEQYF
TRBV7-9,-,many,TRBJ2-1,TGTGCCGCACAGGGGAAGAGCGGGAGTCACGATGAGCAGTTCTTC,CAAQGKSGSHDEQFF
TRBV6-1,-,few,TRBJ1-1,TGTGCCAGCACCTCAGAGTTCGGGAACACTGAAGCTTTCTTT,CASTSEFGNTEAFF
TRBV7-2,-,-,TRBJ1-6,TGTGCCAGCAGCTTGGTACCCTCTACGGGGAATTCACCCCTCCACTTT,CASSLVPSTGNSPLHF